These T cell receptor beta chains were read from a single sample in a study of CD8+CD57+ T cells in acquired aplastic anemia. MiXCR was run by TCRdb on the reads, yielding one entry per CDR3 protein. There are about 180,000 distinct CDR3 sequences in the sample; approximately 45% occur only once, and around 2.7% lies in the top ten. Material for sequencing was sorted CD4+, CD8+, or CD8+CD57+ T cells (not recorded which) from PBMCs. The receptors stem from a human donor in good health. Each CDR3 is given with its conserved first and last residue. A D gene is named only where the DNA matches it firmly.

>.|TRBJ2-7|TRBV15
CATMSDGSYEQYF
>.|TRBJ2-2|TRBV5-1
CASSLQGLDTGELFF
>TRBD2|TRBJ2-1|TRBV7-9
CASSPGLGVAQFF
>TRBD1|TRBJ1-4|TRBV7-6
CASSPRAGQGNEKLFF
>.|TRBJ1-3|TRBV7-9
CASSSEGHTIYF
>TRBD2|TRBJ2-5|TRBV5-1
CASSTGQGLAGAETQYF
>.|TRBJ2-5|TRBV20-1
CSAQGGLETQYF
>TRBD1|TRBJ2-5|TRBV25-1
CASSEYNRGVQETQYF
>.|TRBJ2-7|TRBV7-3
CASSLRGGYEQYF
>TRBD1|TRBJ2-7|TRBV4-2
CASSQEWDSVFEQYF
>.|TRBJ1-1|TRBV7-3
CASRSGVDTEAFF
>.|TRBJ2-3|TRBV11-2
CASSPGRLSTDTQYF
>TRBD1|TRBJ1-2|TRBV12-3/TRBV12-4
CASSLGGDRAYF
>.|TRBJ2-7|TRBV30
CAWKGGGAVSTEYF
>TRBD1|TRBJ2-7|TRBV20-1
CSAFLDRGRQYF
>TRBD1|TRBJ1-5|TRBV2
CASSATGSSLATQHF
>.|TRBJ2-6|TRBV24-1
CATSHPAQGANVLTF
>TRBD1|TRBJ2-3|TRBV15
CATSRRQGAQGTQYF